This passage covers 32 T cell receptor beta chains from one sample sequenced in a study of blood T cell repertoires in COVID-19. The table came from immunoSEQ multiplex PCR; TCRdb's copy has only in-frame clones and leaves some out. The sample records a few hundred thousand clones, around 84% being singletons. The sample taken for sequencing was peripheral blood. Every receptor here comes from a man aged 25 to 40 with active or convalescent COVID-19.

The chain couples TRBV5-4 to TRBJ2-7; D is perhaps TRBD2 (7 bases). Per the germline V gene, CDR1 is SGHNT and CDR2 is YYREEE (reference sequence). The CDR3 loop spans 15 amino acids. V lost 1 base and J 7 bases, leaving 18 bases between the germline ends. The CDR3 region is CASSLPLGGAREQYF. For the CDR3, the DNA is TGTGCCAGCAGCTTGCCCTTGGGGGGGGCCAGAGAGCAGTACTTC.

This clone occurred once. This CDR3 is CASSLLAVSYNEQFF. The CDR3 bases are TGTGCCAGCAGCTTACTAGCGGTCTCCTACAATGAGCAGTTCTTC. The chain couples TRBV7-3 to TRBJ2-1; 7 bases align to TRBD2. Germline V gene sequence: CDR1 SGHTA, CDR2 FQGTGA. The CDR3 totals 15 residues. With V trimmed by 2 bases and J by 0 bases, 1 base remained unmatched.

This clone came up once. CDR3 coding DNA: TGTGCCAGCAGTGAAGCGGATCAGCGGGCGGGGCCCACAGATACGCAGTATTTT. Its translation: CASSEADQRAGPTDTQYF. The J gene is TRBJ2-3, the V gene TRBV6-1, with a possible D match to TRBD2 (6 bases). The CDR3 has 18 residues. Germline assignment: CDR1 MNHNS and CDR2 SASEGT. Between the trimmed V and J ends, which lost 0 bases and 2 bases, there was a span of 18 bases.

This clone was observed a few times. This chain links TRBV9 with TRBJ2-3; TRBD1 might be the D (6 bases). The CDR3 extends over 16 amino acids. The germline CDR1 and CDR2 sequences are SGDLS and YYNGEE. Trimming removed 0 bases at V and 2 bases at J, with 13 bases between. The CDR3 protein is CASSVVPGHITDTQYF. CDR3 bases: TGTGCCAGCAGCGTAGTCCCGGGACACATCACAGATACGCAGTATTTT.

This clone was counted a few times. The V call is TRBV11-2, the J call TRBJ2-7, with 9 bases aligning to TRBD2. V lost 1 base and J lost 5; bases outside the gene matches: 6. This CDR3 has 15 residues. Germline CDR1 reads SGHAT; CDR2 reads FQNNGV. The CDR3 reads CASSLVGGGANEQYF. The CDR3 nucleotides read TGTGCCAGCAGCTTAGTCGGCGGGGGGGCGAACGAGCAGTACTTC.

This clone was recorded only once. The chain uses TRBV11-2 and TRBJ2-7; the match to TRBD1 covers 7 bases. The ends lost 5 bases at V and 3 bases at J; junction bases unmatched: 4. From germline, CDR1 is SGHAT and CDR2 FQNNGV. CDR3 size: 13 residues. This CDR3 reads CASSPHRGYEQYF. The CDR3 DNA reads TGTGCCAGCAGCCCCCACAGGGGCTACGAGCAGTACTTC.

The CDR3 sequence: CASSEGGLGTGELFF. The CDR3 DNA reads as TGTGCCAGCAGTGAAGGAGGGCTGGGCACCGGGGAGCTGTTTTTT. The rearrangement joins TRBV2 to TRBJ2-2; the D gene is possibly TRBD2 (5 bases). Germline V gene sequence: CDR1 SNHLY, CDR2 FYNNEI. The CDR3 loop spans 15 amino acids. V lost 1 base and J lost 4, with 10 bases in between.

V usage is TRBV6-4 and J usage is TRBJ2-1; D possibly corresponds to TRBD2 (6 bases). The CDR3 sequence is 12 residues long. Germline V gene data show CDR1 as MRHNA and CDR2 as SNTAGT. The V gene lost 0 bases and the J gene lost 9 bases, with 6 bases spanning the gap. The CDR3 protein is CASSDSGGEQFF. The CDR3 DNA reads as TGTGCCAGCAGTGACTCGGGGGGTGAGCAGTTCTTC.

The table lists this clone with a few counts. The V call is TRBV10-3, the J call TRBJ1-2; D remains ambiguous. Germline V gene data show CDR1 as ENHRY and CDR2 as SYGVKD. The CDR3 sequence is 13 residues long. Trimming cost V 6 bases and J 5 bases, with 13 bases left between them. The CDR3 DNA reads as TGTGCCATCAGGACCGGGTCCCTTTATGGCTACACCTTC. It encodes CAIRTGSLYGYTF.

The J gene is TRBJ1-2, the V gene TRBV29-1, with 8 bases aligning to TRBD1. Germline CDR1 reads SQVTM; CDR2 reads ANQGSEA. This CDR3 has 12 amino acids. The V gene end was trimmed by 6 bases and the J gene end by 4 bases; junction bases not matched to a gene: 4. The CDR3 reads CSVSTGGYGYTF. The CDR3 bases are TGCAGCGTATCTACAGGGGGCTATGGCTACACCTTC.

The chain combines TRBV28 with TRBJ1-4; D possibly corresponds to TRBD1 (5 bases). Germline V lookup: CDR1 MDHEN, CDR2 SYDVKM. The V end was cut by 4 bases, the J end by 1 base, with 10 bases between. The CDR3 extends over 15 amino acids. The CDR3 DNA sequence: TGTGCCAGCAGTTCCTGGGGGGTAACTAATGAAAAACTGTTTTTT. As protein: CASSSWGVTNEKLFF. Filled out from reference TRBV28 and TRBJ1-4, the complete variable domain reads DVKVTQSSRYLVKRTGEKVFLECVQDMDHENMFWYRQDPGLGLRLIYFSYDVKMKEKGDIPEGYSVSREKKERFSLILESASTNQTSMYLCASSSWGVTNEKLFFGSGTQLSVL.

The chain links TRBV6-6 to TRBJ1-1; the match to TRBD1 covers 7 bases. Per the germline V gene, CDR1 is MNHNY and CDR2 is SVGAGI (reference sequence). This CDR3 spans 14 amino acids. The ends lost 7 bases at V and 0 bases at J; junction bases unmatched: 5. The CDR3 region is CASNEQGLNTEAFF. In DNA, the CDR3 is TGTGCCAGCAACGAACAGGGGCTGAACACTGAAGCTTTCTTT.

The chain couples TRBV5-1 to TRBJ2-7; 9 bases are shared with TRBD1. The CDR3 loop spans 15 amino acids. Germline V lookup: CDR1 SGHRS, CDR2 YFSETQ. The junction had 8 bases not matched to a gene; V was cut back by 4 bases and J by 3 bases. The CDR3 DNA is TGCGCCAGCAGCCCGGACAGGGGTCGGGGCTACGAGCAGTACTTC. Translation gives CASSPDRGRGYEQYF.

The genes are TRBV5-4 and TRBJ1-1; D not resolved. Germline CDR1 SGHNT, CDR2 YYREEE (reference sequence). Trimming stripped 4 bases from V and 2 bases from J, with 9 bases between. The CDR3 has 13 amino acids. The DNA for the CDR3 is TGTGCCAGCAGCCGAGATAGCAACACTGAAGCTTTCTTT. Translation: CASSRDSNTEAFF.

This clone was observed a few times. V usage is TRBV29-1 and J usage is TRBJ1-4; perhaps TRBD1 as D (6 bases). From germline, CDR1 is SQVTM and CDR2 ANQGSEA. With 0 bases removed from V and 4 bases from J, the gap between germline ends came to 15 bases. This CDR3 contains 16 residues. CDR3 sequence: CSVEDTKGRGNEKLFF. DNA for the CDR3: TGCAGCGTTGAAGATACTAAGGGCAGGGGTAATGAAAAACTGTTTTTT.

V gene TRBV6-2 or TRBV6-3 combines with J gene TRBJ2-3; 7 nucleotides align to TRBD2. Per the germline V gene, CDR1 is MNHEY and CDR2 is SVGEGT. This CDR3 spans 15 amino acids. The J segment lost 0 bases and the V segment lost 3 bases, leaving 3 bases of the junction unmatched. The CDR3 region has the DNA TGTGCCAGCAGTTATGGGGGGGAGAGCACAGATACGCAGTATTTT. Its translation is CASSYGGESTDTQYF.

V gene TRBV11-3 combines with J gene TRBJ2-1, with 9 positions matching TRBD2. V was clipped by 1 base and J by 4 bases; unmatched bases: 5. CDR1 SGHNT and CDR2 YENEEA come from the germline V gene. The CDR3 is 16 amino acids. In DNA, the CDR3 is TGTGCCAGCAGCTTAGGAGCGGGGGGATCGTACAATGAGCAGTTCTTC. Translation gives CASSLGAGGSYNEQFF.

V usage is TRBV5-8 and J usage is TRBJ2-3; TRBD1 is a possible D gene (6 bases). V was cut by 2 bases and J by 1 base, with 14 bases left in between. Germline CDR1 and CDR2: SGHTS and YDEGEE. The CDR3 has 16 amino acids. As DNA, the CDR3 is TGTGCCAGCAGCTTAAGAGCCTCAGGGGGCACAGATACGCAGTATTTT. Translated: CASSLRASGGTDTQYF.

The chain uses TRBV28 and TRBJ2-5; possibly TRBD2 for D (6 bases). V was clipped by 6 bases and J by 2 bases, with 16 bases between them. This CDR3 region has 15 residues. CDR1 is MDHEN and CDR2 is SYDVKM in the germline V gene. The CDR3 loop reads CASSRPSGVQETQYF. The CDR3 DNA reads as TGTGCCAGCAGCCGACCGTCGGGGGTTCAAGAGACCCAGTACTTC.

This chain connects TRBV19 to TRBJ1-5; 8 positions agree with TRBD1. The CDR3 covers 14 residues. J was trimmed by 9 bases and V by 6 bases; bases with no gene match: 10. Germline lookup yields CDR1 LNHDA and CDR2 SQIVND (reference sequence). CDR3 region: CASRRQGNNWPQHF. The CDR3, as DNA: TGTGCCAGTAGGCGACAGGGGAATAATTGGCCCCAGCATTTT.

This clone was detected a few times. The chain has TRBV7-9 and TRBJ2-2; possible D gene TRBD1, 5 bases. V was shortened by 6 bases and J by 7 bases, with 15 bases between the two germline ends. Germline loops: CDR1 SEHNR, CDR2 FQNEAQ (reference sequence). The CDR3 length is 14 residues. CDR3 protein: CASSSSQGIGELFF. In DNA, the CDR3 is TGTGCCAGCAGTTCGTCTCAGGGTATCGGGGAGCTGTTTTTT.

Comment on this clone: Different DNA sequences within this sample yield the same CDR3. V and J are TRBV28 and TRBJ1-2; possibly TRBD1 for D (5 bases). Germline CDR1 and CDR2: MDHEN and SYDVKM. V lost 4 bases to trimming and J lost 5 bases, with 8 bases between them. The CDR3 runs 12 residues. The CDR3 coding sequence is TGTGCCAGCAGTTCTCAGGGTTATGGCTACACCTTC. It translates to CASSSQGYGYTF.

The chain carries TRBV13 and TRBJ1-2; 9 bases line up with TRBD1. The V and J ends lost 7 bases and 0 bases, in that order; junction bases with no gene match: 9. Germline CDR1 and CDR2: PRHDT and FYEKMQ (reference sequence). The CDR3 loop spans 16 amino acids. The CDR3 sequence: CASTFDRGGANYGYTF. The CDR3 nucleotides are TGTGCCAGCACCTTCGACAGGGGGGGAGCTAACTATGGCTACACCTTC.

This chain links TRBV5-4 with TRBJ2-3; 7 nucleotides match TRBD2. This CDR3 contains 15 residues. CDR1 SGHNT and CDR2 YYREEE come from the germline V gene (reference sequence). V gave up 3 bases and J gave up 1 base; unmatched junction bases: 5. The CDR3 is CASSSILAGTDTQYF. The CDR3 DNA follows: TGTGCCAGCAGCTCTATCCTAGCGGGCACAGATACGCAGTATTTT.

The chain couples TRBV5-1 to TRBJ2-1; D gene uncertain. The V gene's germline CDR1 is SGHRS and CDR2 YFSETQ. CDR3 size: 13 residues. V dropped 5 bases and J dropped 6 bases, with 12 bases sitting between them. CDR3 amino acids: CASRPNSGNEQFF. Written as DNA, the CDR3 is TGCGCCAGCAGACCCAATTCCGGCAATGAGCAGTTCTTC. Full variable domain (rest looked up from reference TRBV5-1 and TRBJ2-1): KAGVTQTPRYLIKTRGQQVTLSCSPISGHRSVSWYQQTPGQGLQFLFEYFSETQRNKGNFPGRFSGRQFSNSRSEMNVSTLELGDSALYLCASRPNSGNEQFFGPGTRLTVL.

The gene calls are TRBV19 and TRBJ2-5; TRBD2 aligns across 7 bases. J was trimmed by 0 bases and V by 6 bases; bases with no gene match: 1. This CDR3 is built from 13 residues. Germline values: CDR1 LNHDA, CDR2 SQIVND (reference sequence). CDR3 nucleotides: TGTGCCAGTAGGGGAGGGAACCAAGAGACCCAGTACTTC. Its translation: CASRGGNQETQYF.

The genes are TRBV6-6 and TRBJ2-1; D might be TRBD1 (6 bases). The CDR3 is 13 residues long. V was shortened by 6 bases and J by 8 bases, with 14 bases between the two germline ends. Looked up from germline, CDR1 is MNHNY and CDR2 is SVGAGI (reference sequence). The CDR3 nucleotides are TGTGCCAGCAGCAAACATGAGGGGGATGAGCAGTTCTTC. Its protein is CASSKHEGDEQFF.

This chain uses TRBV9 with TRBJ2-3, with 9 bases that match TRBD2. The V segment lost 4 bases and the J segment 6 bases; nucleotides outside the gene matches: 9. CDR3 size: 15 residues. CDR1 and CDR2 (germline): SGDLS, YYNGEE. The CDR3 sequence: CASSKIAGETDTQYF. The CDR3 coding sequence is TGTGCCAGCAGCAAAATAGCGGGGGAGACGGATACGCAGTATTTT. Full variable domain (missing parts from reference TRBV9 and TRBJ2-3): DSGVTQTPKHLITATGQRVTLRCSPRSGDLSVYWYQQSLDQGLQFLIQYYNGEERAKGNILERFSAQQFPDLHSELNLSSLELGDSALYFCASSKIAGETDTQYFGPGTRLTVL.

This clone appeared a single time. J is TRBJ2-3 and V is TRBV4-3; a weak D match, TRBD2 (6 bases). Looked up from germline, CDR1 is LGHNA and CDR2 is YSLEER. V lost 0 bases and J 1 base, leaving 20 bases between the germline ends. This CDR3 spans 19 amino acids. The CDR3 DNA reads TGCGCCAGCAGCCAAGATGGGGTAGGTCGAGCGGGCCGCACAGATACGCAGTATTTT. Its protein is CASSQDGVGRAGRTDTQYF.

This sequence joins TRBV4-1 and TRBJ2-5; 11 bases match TRBD2. V was clipped by 0 bases and J by 5 bases; unmatched bases: 5. The CDR3 has 16 amino acids. The germline V gene encodes CDR1 MGHRA and CDR2 YSYEKL. CDR3 sequence: CASSQDTSGSRETQYF. As DNA, the CDR3 is TGCGCCAGCAGCCAAGATACTAGCGGGAGTCGTGAGACCCAGTACTTC.

Of note for this clone: The same CDR3 is also encoded by other DNA sequences in this sample. V usage is TRBV29-1 and J usage is TRBJ1-2; TRBD1 matches at 7 bases. V lost 4 bases and J lost 8; bases outside the gene matches: 4. Germline V gene lookup returns CDR1 SQVTM and CDR2 ANQGSEA. The CDR3 consists of 11 residues. The CDR3 loop reads CSVGGGEGYTF. DNA of the CDR3: TGCAGCGTTGGAGGGGGCGAGGGCTACACCTTC.

The CDR3 bases are TGTGCCAGCAGCCCCCCGCGGGGGGCCCTACACGAGCAGTACTTC. Residues: CASSPPRGALHEQYF. The chain uses TRBV7-2 and TRBJ2-7; 8 bases are a match to TRBD2. Per germline, CDR1 SGHTA and CDR2 FQGNSA. The V gene end was trimmed by 5 bases and the J gene end by 5 bases; junction bases not matched to a gene: 11. This CDR3 is 15 amino acids long. Variable domain in full (rest from reference TRBV7-2 and TRBJ2-7): GAGVSQSPSNKVTEKGKDVELRCDPISGHTALYWYRQSLGQGLEFLIYFQGNSAPDKSGLPSDRFSAERTGGSVSTLTIQRTQQEDSAVYLCASSPPRGALHEQYFGPGTRLTVT.